The 23 T cell receptor beta chains presented below share a single source sample, sequenced in a study of T cell responses to AZD1222 COVID-19 vaccine. The repertoire was sequenced with immunoSEQ multiplex PCR; TCRdb's copy has only in-frame clones and lacks some. This table has 25,000 to 35,000 clones, more than 85% appearing once. The source was peripheral blood, collected on day 0 of AZD1222 vaccination. These receptors originate from an adult in good health.

The V gene is TRBV6-4, the J gene TRBJ1-2; unclear D gene. Germline V CDR1 and CDR2: MRHNA, SNTAGT. CDR3 length equals 12 residues. Trimming cost V 3 bases and J 4 bases, with 6 bases left between them. The CDR3 loop reads CASSERTYGYTF. The CDR3 DNA follows: TGTGCCAGCAGTGAACGGACCTATGGCTACACCTTC.

This clone appeared a few times. J is TRBJ1-1 and V is TRBV7-9; possibly TRBD1 for D (5 bases). The CDR3 is made up of 13 amino acids. Trimming removed 5 bases from V and 7 bases from J, with 14 bases in between. CDR1 SEHNR and CDR2 FQNEAQ come from the germline V gene (reference sequence). The CDR3 DNA is TGTGCCAGCAGCCTTCCGGGACCGCGTGAAGCTTTCTTT. It specifies CASSLPGPREAFF.

The genes are TRBV6-2 or TRBV6-3 and TRBJ1-1; D may be TRBD1 (5 bases). Trimming cost V 2 bases and J 6 bases, with 10 bases left between them. CDR3 length: 13 residues. Germline values: CDR1 MNHEY, CDR2 SVGEGT. The CDR3 nucleotides read TGTGCCAGCAGTTACCACGACAGAGCTGAAGCTTTCTTT. It translates to CASSYHDRAEAFF.

The rearrangement uses TRBV5-8 and TRBJ1-4; 7 bases match TRBD1. This CDR3 has 12 residues. Germline CDR1 and CDR2: SGHTS and YDEGEE. V lost 2 bases, J lost 11 bases, and 3 bases stayed unmatched. The CDR3 here is CASSFSRGKLFF. In nucleotides, the CDR3 is TGTGCCAGCAGCTTTAGCAGGGGGAAACTGTTTTTT.

This chain connects TRBV7-9 to TRBJ1-4; D is perhaps TRBD1 (6 bases). The CDR3 is 15 amino acids. Looked up from germline, CDR1 is SEHNR and CDR2 is FQNEAQ (reference sequence). Trimming removed 3 bases from V and 7 bases from J, with 15 bases in between. The CDR3 is CASSLDSIFIEKLFF. DNA for the CDR3: TGTGCCAGCAGCTTGGACAGCATTTTTATTGAAAAACTGTTTTTT.

The chain combines TRBV20-1 with TRBJ1-5, with D unresolved. V was trimmed by 6 bases and J by 8 bases, leaving 8 bases between them. Germline CDR1 and CDR2: DFQATT and SNEGSKA (reference sequence). The CDR3 sequence is 10 residues long. CDR3 region: CSAGREPQHF. DNA for the CDR3: TGCAGTGCCGGTCGGGAGCCCCAGCATTTT.

J is TRBJ1-4 and V is TRBV7-9; 7 nucleotides match TRBD1. CDR1 SEHNR and CDR2 FQNEAQ come from the germline V gene (reference sequence). V gave up 6 bases and J gave up 1 base; unmatched junction bases: 5. This CDR3 contains 15 residues. CDR3 DNA sequence: TGTGCCAGCAGTCTACAGGGGCTAACTAATGAAAAACTGTTTTTT. It specifies CASSLQGLTNEKLFF.

V usage is TRBV19 and J usage is TRBJ2-3; D is perhaps TRBD2 (7 bases). This CDR3 has 14 amino acids. With 7 bases removed from V and 0 bases from J, the gap between germline ends came to 11 bases. Germline assignment: CDR1 LNHDA and CDR2 SQIVND (reference sequence). The CDR3 region is CASKKGGSTDTQYF. The CDR3 coding sequence is TGTGCCAGTAAGAAGGGGGGGAGCACAGATACGCAGTATTTT.

The rearrangement joins TRBV7-9 to TRBJ1-5; TRBD1 aligns across 8 bases. Trimming at V came to 5 bases and at J to 6 bases, leaving 9 bases not matched to a gene. The CDR3 is made up of 15 amino acids. CDR1 and CDR2 from the germline V gene are SEHNR and FQNEAQ (reference sequence). The CDR3 nucleotides read TGTGCCAGCAGCGATAGCAGGGGGCACGTTCAGCCCCAGCATTTT. It is translated as CASSDSRGHVQPQHF.

The rearrangement links TRBV5-1 to TRBJ1-4; TRBD1 is a possible D gene (6 bases). Germline assignment: CDR1 SGHRS and CDR2 YFSETQ. The CDR3 sequence is 17 residues long. Trimming stripped 4 bases from V and 3 bases from J, with 19 bases between. In DNA form, the CDR3 reads TGCGCCAGCAGCCTGGGGGGTACAGGGTCGCCTAATGAAAAACTGTTTTTT. Protein: CASSLGGTGSPNEKLFF.

The chain joins TRBV29-1 to TRBJ2-7, with 9 nucleotides matching TRBD1. Germline V gives CDR1 SQVTM, CDR2 ANQGSEA. The CDR3 length is 14 residues. J was trimmed by 3 bases and V by 0 bases; bases with no gene match: 3. The CDR3 sequence is CSVEDAGQGYEQYF. The CDR3 nucleotides are TGCAGCGTTGAAGATGCGGGACAGGGCTACGAGCAGTACTTC.

This rearrangement joins TRBV4-1 to TRBJ2-7, with 7 bases lining up with TRBD1. The CDR3 is 15 residues long. J was trimmed by 4 bases and V by 1 base; bases with no gene match: 7. The V gene's germline CDR1 is MGHRA and CDR2 YSYEKL. CDR3 sequence: CASSQGLQGNYEQYF. CDR3 coding DNA: TGCGCCAGCAGCCAAGGCTTACAGGGGAATTACGAGCAGTACTTC.

The chain uses TRBV6-5 and TRBJ1-4, with D possibly TRBD1 on 6 matching bases. V was shortened by 6 bases and J by 5 bases, with 16 bases between the two germline ends. The CDR3 extends over 15 amino acids. Germline loops: CDR1 MNHEY, CDR2 SVGAGI. The CDR3 nucleotides are TGTGCCAGCAGCTTAACGGACAGTCAGAATGAAAAACTGTTTTTT. It yields the protein CASSLTDSQNEKLFF.

The chain employs TRBV11-2 and TRBJ2-7, with 10 bases lining up with TRBD1. V dropped 9 bases and J dropped 6; count of bases not matched to a gene: 14. The CDR3 covers 15 residues. CDR1 SGHAT and CDR2 FQNNGV come from the germline V gene. The CDR3 nucleotides are TGTGCCAGTAGAACCCCCGGGACAGGGGTAACCGAGCAGTACTTC. Its protein product is CASRTPGTGVTEQYF.

This chain connects TRBV5-4 to TRBJ2-1; D may be TRBD2 (5 bases). CDR1 and CDR2 (germline): SGHNT, YYREEE (reference sequence). Trimming took off 2 bases at V and 4 bases at J, with 7 bases between the two ends. CDR3 length: 13 amino acids. The CDR3 DNA reads as TGTGCCAGCAGCTTACCGGGATACAATGAGCAGTTCTTC. Translation gives CASSLPGYNEQFF.

About this clone: One end of the junction varies from germline; a read error may be responsible. The rearrangement uses TRBV6-2 or TRBV6-3 and TRBJ1-5; 7 nucleotides align to TRBD1. Germline-derived CDR1 and CDR2 are MNHEY and SVGEGT. CDR3 length: 13 residues. This CDR3 reads CASSYGPLTGSVF. In nucleotides, the CDR3 is TGTGCCAGCAGTTACGGCCCCTTGACAGGGAGCGTTTTT.

The gene calls are TRBV30 and TRBJ2-7; D perhaps matches TRBD1 (6 bases). The CDR3 has 14 amino acids. Germline V CDR1 and CDR2: GTSNPN, SVGIG (reference sequence). V was shortened by 5 bases and J by 2 bases, with 16 bases between the two germline ends. The CDR3 nucleotides read TGTGCCTGGTCCCCAGGGGCGAGTACCTACGAGCAGTACTTC. Amino acids: CAWSPGASTYEQYF. The complete variable domain, with remaining parts taken from reference TRBV30 and TRBJ2-7, reads SQTIHQWPATLVQPVGSPLSLECTVEGTSNPNLYWYRQAAGRGLQLLFYSVGIGQISSEVPQNLSASRPQDRQFILSSKKLLLSDSGFYLCAWSPGASTYEQYFGPGTRLTVT.

This clone was observed a handful of times. This rearrangement joins TRBV6-2 or TRBV6-3 to TRBJ2-5; D gene unclear. The CDR3 runs to 12 residues. The germline CDR1 and CDR2 sequences are MNHEY and SVGEGT. Between the trimmed V and J ends, which lost 5 bases and 7 bases, there was a span of 11 bases. The CDR3 is CASSRPPGTQYF. In nucleotides, the CDR3 is TGTGCCAGCAGTCGACCACCGGGGACCCAGTACTTC.

V is TRBV3-1 (or the pseudogene TRBV3-2) and J is TRBJ1-1, with 11 bases identical to TRBD1. This CDR3 contains 18 residues. CDR1 LGHDT and CDR2 YNNKEL come from the germline V gene (reference sequence). The V gene end was trimmed by 4 bases and the J gene end by 0 bases; junction bases not matched to a gene: 10. The CDR3 protein is CASSPLRGQGAMNTEAFF. DNA for the CDR3: TGTGCCAGCAGCCCCCTGCGAGGACAGGGGGCAATGAACACTGAAGCTTTCTTT.

The chain links TRBV27 to TRBJ2-5; TRBD2 is a possible D gene (7 bases). This CDR3 has 15 residues. CDR1 and CDR2 (germline): MNHEY, SMNVEV (reference sequence). V gave up 2 bases and J gave up 4 bases, with 14 bases separating them. The CDR3, as DNA: TGTGCCAGCAGTTTAATTGGGGGGGCTGGAGAGACCCAGTACTTC. This gives the protein CASSLIGGAGETQYF.

The J gene is TRBJ1-5, the V gene TRBV7-2, with a tentative D call TRBD1 (5 bases). The length of the CDR3 is 14 residues. V lost 0 bases to trimming and J lost 7 bases, with 10 bases between them. Germline assignment: CDR1 SGHTA and CDR2 FQGNSA. CDR3 residues: CASSLAMKGQPQHF. DNA of the CDR3: TGTGCCAGCAGCTTAGCGATGAAGGGGCAGCCCCAGCATTTT.

This clone appeared once. The chain recombines TRBV29-1 with TRBJ1-2, with TRBD1 matching 9 bases. This CDR3 is built from 15 residues. CDR1 and CDR2 from the germline V gene are SQVTM and ANQGSEA. Germline trimming cut 6 bases from V and 7 bases from J; bases unmatched to any gene: 15. This chain's CDR3 is CSVTGTGILGVGYTF. In nucleotides, the CDR3 is TGCAGCGTAACAGGGACAGGGATCTTGGGGGTTGGCTACACCTTC. The full variable domain, completed using reference TRBV29-1 and TRBJ1-2, is SAVISQKPSRDICQRGTSLTIQCQVDSQVTMMFWYRQQPGQSLTLIATANQGSEATYESGFVIDKFPISRPNLTFSTLTVSNMSPEDSSIYLCSVTGTGILGVGYTFGSGTRLTVV.

The chain recombines TRBV19 with TRBJ1-2; tentatively, D is TRBD1 (5 bases). This CDR3 has 16 amino acids. Per germline, CDR1 LNHDA and CDR2 SQIVND (reference sequence). V gave up 5 bases and J gave up 2 bases, with 18 bases separating them. DNA for the CDR3: TGTGCCAGTAGTGCCTCCCCCCAAGGGGCAAACTATGGCTACACCTTC. It translates to CASSASPQGANYGYTF.